These T cell receptor beta chains were read from a single sample in a study of early T cells in non-severe SARS-CoV-2 infection. TCRdb called the 5' RACE reads again in MiXCR, with one record for every CDR3 protein. This sample has about 57,000 distinct CDR3 sequences; 10% to 15% occur once, and the top ten carry roughly 4.7%. Sequencing was carried out using whole blood. The source of these receptors is an adult who was a healthcare worker with PCR-confirmed SARS-CoV-2 infection or an uninfected control (not recorded which). The CDR3 runs from the conserved cysteine through the conserved F or W. Fields, in order: J gene, V gene, clone size, D gene, CDR3 DNA, CDR3 protein. D genes are given only for firm matches. Size values are once, few and many counts, or a class for expanded clones, and some rows have none.

>TRBJ2-7|TRBV9|.|.
TGTGCCAGCAGCGGAAGGCTACAGGGTAGGGGCGACGAGCAGTACTTC
CASSGRLQGRGDEQYF
>TRBJ2-3|TRBV2|.|.
TGTGCCAGCAGTCCCTGGGATACGCAGTATTTT
CASSPWDTQYF
>TRBJ1-1|TRBV5-1|many|.
TGCGCCAGCAGCTCGACACCGAACACTGAAGCTTTCTTT
CASSSTPNTEAFF
>TRBJ2-5|TRBV7-8|many|TRBD2
TGTGCCAGCAGCTTAGTTGTAGCGGGCCAAGAGACCCAGTACTTC
CASSLVVAGQETQYF
>TRBJ1-3|TRBV11-2|many|.
TGTGCCAGCAGCTTACGGGTTCCCACTGGAAACACCATATATTTT
CASSLRVPTGNTIYF
>TRBJ1-3|TRBV6-1|many|TRBD1
TGTGCCAGCAGTGAAGGGACAGGTGGAAACACCATATATTTT
CASSEGTGGNTIYF
>TRBJ1-5|TRBV3-1|few|.
TGTGCCAGCAGCCAAGAGGCAACGGGGCCCCAGCATTTT
CASSQEATGPQHF
>TRBJ1-5|TRBV7-9|many|TRBD1
TGTGCCAGCAGCTCGAGGACAGGTAGCAATCAGCCCCAGCATTTT
CASSSRTGSNQPQHF
>TRBJ2-5|TRBV9|few|.
TGTGCCAGCAGCCCAGTAGGGAACTTCCAAGAGACCCAGTACTTC
CASSPVGNFQETQYF
>TRBJ1-1|TRBV18|many|.
TGTGCCAGCTCACCTCGAGGAGAGATGAACACTGAAGCTTTCTTT
CASSPRGEMNTEAFF
>TRBJ2-6|TRBV7-9|.|.
TGTGCCAGCAGCCCGTCCTTGGTCTCTGGGGCCAACGTCCTGACTTTC
CASSPSLVSGANVLTF
>TRBJ1-2|TRBV3-1|.|.
TGTGCCAGCAGCCAAGAGAACGGCTACACCTTC
CASSQENGYTF
>TRBJ1-5|TRBV11-2|many|.
TGTGCCAGCAGCTTAATCTCTAATCAGCCCCAGCATTTT
CASSLISNQPQHF
>TRBJ1-2|TRBV30|.|.
TGTGCCTGGAACCTTCACTTGGGCTACACCTTC
CAWNLHLGYTF
>TRBJ1-5|TRBV28|.|.
TGTGCCAGCAGTCCCCCGGACCGGCCCCAGCATTTT
CASSPPDRPQHF
>TRBJ2-1|TRBV10-3|.|.
TGTGCCATCTGGACAAGCTCCTACAATGAGCAGTTCTTC
CAIWTSSYNEQFF
>TRBJ1-1|TRBV5-5|.|.
TGTGCCAGCAGCTTGATCGGGACGGCGAACACTGAAGCTTTCTTT
CASSLIGTANTEAFF
>TRBJ2-2|TRBV4-2|few|TRBD1
TGTGCCAGCAGCCAAGATGGGGCCGACAGGGCTACCGGGGAGCTGTTTTTT
CASSQDGADRATGELFF
>TRBJ1-1|TRBV10-3|many|TRBD1
TGTGCCATCTCAAGACAGGGGGTTTACCTAATTAACACTGAAGCTTTCTTT
CAISRQGVYLINTEAFF
>TRBJ1-5|TRBV15|many|.
TGTGCCACCAGCAGAGGTTGGGCCGCGCGCTATCAGCCCCAGCATTTT
CATSRGWAARYQPQHF
>TRBJ1-5|TRBV20-1|many|TRBD1
TGCAGTGCTACCCCCTACAGGGGGCAAGGGGGTAGCAATCAGCCCCAGCATTTT
CSATPYRGQGGSNQPQHF
>TRBJ2-2|TRBV7-3|.|TRBD1
TGTGCCAGCAGCCCAAACAGGGGGAGCACCGGGGAGCTGTTTTTT
CASSPNRGSTGELFF
>TRBJ2-7|TRBV3-1|few|.
TGTGCCAGCAGCCAAGATGGGTTTACAGGGTCACGGCAGTACTTC
CASSQDGFTGSRQYF
>TRBJ1-1|TRBV29-1|many|TRBD1
TGCAGCGTTGAGCAGGGGGCGCGAACTGAAGCTTTCTTT
CSVEQGARTEAFF
>TRBJ2-5|TRBV6-6|many|.
TGTGCCAGCAGTTATAGAGAGACCCAGTACTTC
CASSYRETQYF
>TRBJ2-5|TRBV5-5|many|TRBD1
TGTGCCAGCAGCTCACCTGGACAGGGGGCGTTTCAGGGACAAGAGACCCAGTACTTC
CASSSPGQGAFQGQETQYF
>TRBJ2-2|TRBV5-4|many|TRBD1
TGTGCCAGCAGCTTGCTAAAGGGACAGTCCACCGGGGAGCTGTTTTTT
CASSLLKGQSTGELFF
>TRBJ2-7|TRBV25-1|.|.
TGTGCCAGCAGTGAATTTAGGGTTCCCTACGAGCAGTACTTC
CASSEFRVPYEQYF
>TRBJ1-4|TRBV10-2|many|.
TGCGCCAGCAGTGAAGCCCCTGCTGATGAAAAACTGTTTTTT
CASSEAPADEKLFF
>TRBJ1-2|TRBV12-3/TRBV12-4|many|.
TGTGCCAGCAGTCAGCAGGGTCACTATGGCTACACCTTC
CASSQQGHYGYTF
>TRBJ2-1|TRBV5-1|.|TRBD1
TGCGCCAGCAGCGCCGACAGGGGTGCCTACAATGAGCAGTTCTTC
CASSADRGAYNEQFF
>TRBJ1-3|TRBV3-1|many|.
TGTGCCAGCAGCCAAGCTGGAAACACCATATATTTT
CASSQAGNTIYF
>TRBJ2-2|TRBV7-6|few|.
TGTGCCAGCAGCCGTGCAGTGGCATTCACCGGGGAGCTGTTTTTT
CASSRAVAFTGELFF
>TRBJ2-7|TRBV6-2/TRBV6-3|.|.
TGTGCCAGCAGTCCTGAATCCTACGAGCAGTACTTC
CASSPESYEQYF
>TRBJ1-5|TRBV9|many|.
TGTGCCAGCAGCGTAGGCCCAGGGCCTGCGGGGGAGCCCCAGCATTTT
CASSVGPGPAGEPQHF
>TRBJ2-1|TRBV10-3|many|.
TGTGCCATCAGTGAACGGAATGAGCAGTTCTTC
CAISERNEQFF
>TRBJ1-1|TRBV27|many|.
TGTGCCAGCAGTCTACAGGTAGGCATGAACACTGAAGCTTTCTTT
CASSLQVGMNTEAFF
>TRBJ2-2|TRBV19|.|TRBD1
TGTGCCAGTAAGACCGACAGGGGGCGAGGTCTAACCACCGGGGAGCTGTTTTTT
CASKTDRGRGLTTGELFF
>TRBJ2-1|TRBV9|many|.
TGTGCCAGCAGCGTAGGCGGCTCGCGAAATGAGCAGTTCTTC
CASSVGGSRNEQFF
>TRBJ1-2|TRBV10-2|many|.
TGCGCCAGCAGTGAGTCTTTCTCAGGACTTGATGGCTACACCTTC
CASSESFSGLDGYTF
>TRBJ2-2|TRBV19|many|.
TGTGCCAGCACTTTCCAGGGGTACACCGGGGAGCTGTTTTTT
CASTFQGYTGELFF
>TRBJ2-3|TRBV27|many|.
TGTGCCAGCAGCTTATACAACAGGGCAGATACGCAGTATTTT
CASSLYNRADTQYF
>TRBJ1-2|TRBV29-1|.|.
TGCAGCGATTACAGGGCGGAAGGCTACACCTTC
CSDYRAEGYTF
>TRBJ2-7|TRBV20-1|many|.
TGCAGTGCTAGAGATGGGGGCCTTAGTTACGAGCAGTACTTC
CSARDGGLSYEQYF
>TRBJ2-5|TRBV29-1|few|.
TGCAGCGTTGAAGGACCTGTTGACGGGGAGACCCAGTACTTC
CSVEGPVDGETQYF
>TRBJ1-6|TRBV5-1|many|TRBD1
TGCGCCAGCAGCTTCAGGGGGTGGGGATCACCCCTCCACTTT
CASSFRGWGSPLHF
>TRBJ2-7|TRBV12-5|.|.
TGTGCTAGTGGTTTGGACCCCGGGACCTACGAGCAGTACTTC
CASGLDPGTYEQYF
>TRBJ2-7|TRBV7-6|many|TRBD2
TGTGCCAGCAGCTTAGTTAGCTTGGGGGGGTACGAGCAGTACTTC
CASSLVSLGGYEQYF
>TRBJ1-6|TRBV7-9|many|.
TGTGCCAGCAGCCCGCCCCGCGGGGGTTCACCCCTCCACTTT
CASSPPRGGSPLHF
>TRBJ1-1|TRBV28|many|.
TGTGCCAGCAGTTTCCCGGGAAACAGAAATGAAGCTTTCTTT
CASSFPGNRNEAFF
>TRBJ1-1|TRBV12-3/TRBV12-4|few|.
TGTGCCAGCAGGGGCTCAACAGATTTCACTGAAGCTTTCTTT
CASRGSTDFTEAFF
>TRBJ2-3|TRBV29-1|.|.
TGCAGCGTTGCCTGGCAGGCGACAGATACGCAGTATTTT
CSVAWQATDTQYF
>TRBJ2-5|TRBV20-1|many|.
TGCAGTGCTAGAGATCAGGCTTACCAAGAGACCCAGTACTTC
CSARDQAYQETQYF
>TRBJ2-3|TRBV12-3/TRBV12-4|few|.
TGTGCCAGCAGTACCCAGGGTCCCGATACGCAGTATTTT
CASSTQGPDTQYF
>TRBJ2-7|TRBV12-3/TRBV12-4|.|.
TGTGCCAGCAGTCCCAGAGACAGCTCCTACGGGCAGTACTTC
CASSPRDSSYGQYF